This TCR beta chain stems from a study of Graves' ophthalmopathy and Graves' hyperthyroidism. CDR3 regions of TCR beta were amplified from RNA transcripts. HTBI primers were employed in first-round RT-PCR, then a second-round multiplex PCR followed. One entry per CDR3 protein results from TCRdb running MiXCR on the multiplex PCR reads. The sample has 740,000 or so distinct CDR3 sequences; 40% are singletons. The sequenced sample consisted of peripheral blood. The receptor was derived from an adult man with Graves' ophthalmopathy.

CDR3 loop: CAIIGGIRPYEQYF. The CDR3 coding sequence is TGTGCCATCATAGGTGGCATCCGCCCCTACGAGCAGTACTTC. The chain couples TRBV2 to TRBJ2-5; D is ambiguous. The end of the DNA is better explained by TRBJ2-7, so the J call may be wrong. The CDR3 length is 14 residues. Germline values: CDR1 SNHLY, CDR2 FYNNEI.